This T cell receptor beta chain was captured by sequencing in a study of shared clonotypes between healthy human individuals. Sequenced by immunoSEQ multiplex PCR; TCRdb stores in-frame clones only, minus some. The sample records over a million clones, roughly 96% being singletons. The V gene end was trimmed by 7 bases and the J gene end by 6 bases; junction bases not matched to a gene: 15. CDR3 length: 17 residues. The germline CDR1 and CDR2 sequences are LNHDA and SQIVND (reference sequence). This chain links TRBV19 with TRBJ2-1; 10 bases are shared with TRBD2. Sequencing was done on a sample of naive CD4+ T cells sorted from blood. The sample's subset: CD45RA+ positively selected. The source is a young man in good health. The CDR3 nucleotides are TGTGCCAGTACCAATTACGGAGCGGGAGGGGCGGGCAATGAGCAGTTCTTC. Its protein is CASTNYGAGGAGNEQFF.